This T cell receptor (beta chain) derives from a study of early T cells in non-severe SARS-CoV-2 infection. Germline lookup yields CDR1 GTSNPN and CDR2 SVGIG (reference sequence). The CDR3 spans 14 residues. J was trimmed by 10 bases and V by 5 bases; bases with no gene match: 9. TCRdb re-called the 5' RACE reads with MiXCR, one entry per CDR3 protein. In the table there are about 130,000 distinct CDR3 sequences, 14% to 15% of which are singletons. In this sample, this clonotype turned up a few times. This clonotype originated in an adult who was a healthcare worker with PCR-confirmed SARS-CoV-2 infection or an uninfected control (not recorded which). The J gene is TRBJ1-6, the V gene TRBV30; 9 bases fit TRBD1. Source material: whole blood. As DNA, the CDR3 is TGTGCCTGGGAAAGGGACAGGGCAGGATCACCCCTCCACTTT. Its translation is CAWERDRAGSPLHF.